This TCR beta chain was captured by sequencing in a study of blood T cells in healthy people across ages. The V and J ends lost 2 bases and 10 bases respectively, with 17 bases between them. The CDR3 sequence is 14 residues long. The germline V gene has CDR1 SEHNR and CDR2 FQNEAQ (reference sequence). The authors ran a second PCR of roughly 6 to 11 cycles using a sample-barcoded 5' primer and a J-beta primer mix. TCRdb processed the 5' RACE reads anew with MiXCR; each CDR3 protein has one entry. The data show 450,000 to 700,000 distinct CDR3 sequences, about 25% seen once. This clonotype has more than one count but fewer than ten.

Specimen: blood. The origin of this receptor is a woman aged 70 to 79 in good health. The rearrangement joins TRBV7-9 to TRBJ1-1; TRBD1 might be the D (6 bases). DNA for the CDR3: TGTGCCAGCAGCTTAAAGGGGGGGGCGCGTTCAGCTTTCTTT. This sequence encodes CASSLKGGARSAFF.